This T cell receptor beta chain was captured in a study of blood T cell repertoires in COVID-19. The V and J ends lost 0 bases and 9 bases respectively, with 9 bases between them. CDR1 LGHNA and CDR2 YSLEER come from the germline V gene. This CDR3 region has 13 residues. Profiled with immunoSEQ multiplex PCR; TCRdb holds only in-frame clones, not every one. The table shows approximately 250,000 clones, with 75% to 90% occurring only once. Sequenced input: PBMCs or T cells enriched from blood (not recorded which). This clonotype originated in a woman aged 40 to 49 who had been exposed to COVID-19. The rearrangement links TRBV4-3 to TRBJ1-3; D gene uncertain. Here the CDR3 DNA reads TGCGCCAGCAGCCAAGAAAGCGGCGGCACCATATATTTT. Amino acids: CASSQESGGTIYF.